This T cell receptor beta chain emerged from a study of shared clonotypes between healthy human individuals. Concerning this clone: Its antigen remains unknown.

Whole-study results and caveats: Inspection by rarefaction showed sorted-subset sequencing to be incomplete despite large depth. Naive subsets typically showed greater estimated richness than memory subsets. Clonotypes shared by all four donors outscored non-shared clonotypes in generation probability.

Genomic DNA (from each subset) was split evenly across several immunoSEQ plates. Libraries were prepared by immunoSEQ multiplex PCR; TCRdb keeps only in-frame clonotypes and omits some of them. The sample lists roughly 2.4 million clones; approximately 94% were seen once. The origin of this receptor is a young man in good health. The sequencing input was naive CD4+ T cells sorted from blood. Subset specified: CD45RA+ positively selected.

CDR3 in amino acids: CASSSGLAGAVGVDEQYF. In DNA, the CDR3 is TGCGCCAGCAGCTCGGGACTAGCGGGGGCCGTCGGTGTCGACGAGCAGTACTTC. V is TRBV5-1 and J is TRBJ2-7; 14 bases are a match to TRBD2. The CDR3 is 18 residues long. V was pared by 3 bases and J by 5 bases, with 13 bases of the junction left unmatched. Per germline, CDR1 SGHRS and CDR2 YFSETQ.